The clone carrying this T cell receptor (beta chain) was seen a handful of times. What it binds is not known. V was shortened by 7 bases and J by 0 bases, with 10 bases between the two germline ends. This CDR3 region has 14 residues. From germline, CDR1 is MNHNS and CDR2 SASEGT. The record originates from a study of cytomegalovirus exposure and HLA in healthy donors. Study-level points and caveats: Reportedly, cytomegalovirus status was diagnosed with high sensitivity and specificity. For most TCR sequences rarity was the rule, although some public TCRs occurred in many donors.

PCR amplification relied on 60 Vbeta primers (plus 13 Jbeta primers). Using immunoSEQ multiplex PCR, the repertoire was profiled, and TCRdb retains in-frame clones only, with some absent. The data hold approximately 130,000 clones, with more than 80% observed a single time. The genes are TRBV6-1 and TRBJ1-3; perhaps TRBD1 as D (6 bases). Sequenced input: PBMCs. This clonotype was obtained from a woman in her 30s in good health and CMV-seropositive. The CDR3: CASTRTVSGNTIYF. The CDR3 nucleotides read TGTGCCAGCACCCGGACAGTCTCTGGAAACACCATATATTTT.